This T cell receptor (beta chain) is from a study of blood T cell repertoires in COVID-19. The study drew participants aged about 18 to 95 years from about two dozen US areas. Each participant's cohort was designated according to participant-reported clinical history. Participants classified as exposed had met a COVID-19 case within 2 weeks before study entry. Assay used: immunoSEQ multiplex PCR; TCRdb lists only in-frame clones, some missing. The sample gives nearly 300,000 clones, roughly 86% of which show up once; roughly 2.9% is in the top ten. V shed 1 base and J 6 bases; nucleotides not matched to a gene: 9. Germline V gives CDR1 SGHTA, CDR2 FQGNSA. The CDR3 has 17 amino acids.

Source material: PBMCs or T cells enriched from blood (not recorded which). This clonotype was sampled from a woman aged 50 to 60 who had been exposed to COVID-19. The genes are TRBV7-2 and TRBJ1-5, with 10 positions matching TRBD1. Here the CDR3 DNA reads TGTGCCAGCAGCTTAGTTGGGACAGGGGCACCCACTCAGCCCCAGCATTTT. It codes for CASSLVGTGAPTQPQHF.